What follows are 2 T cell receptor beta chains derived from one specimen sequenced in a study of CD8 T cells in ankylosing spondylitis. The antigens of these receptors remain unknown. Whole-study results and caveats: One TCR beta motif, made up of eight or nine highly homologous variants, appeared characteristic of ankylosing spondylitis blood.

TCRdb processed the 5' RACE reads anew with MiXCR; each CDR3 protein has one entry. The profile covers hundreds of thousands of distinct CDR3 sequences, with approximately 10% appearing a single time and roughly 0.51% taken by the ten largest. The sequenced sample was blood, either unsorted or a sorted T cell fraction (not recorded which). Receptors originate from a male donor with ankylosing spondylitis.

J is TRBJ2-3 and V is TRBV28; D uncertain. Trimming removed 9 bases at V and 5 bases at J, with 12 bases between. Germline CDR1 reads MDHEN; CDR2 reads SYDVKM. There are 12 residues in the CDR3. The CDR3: CASFGNGDTQYF. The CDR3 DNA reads TGTGCCAGTTTTGGTAACGGAGATACGCAGTATTTT.

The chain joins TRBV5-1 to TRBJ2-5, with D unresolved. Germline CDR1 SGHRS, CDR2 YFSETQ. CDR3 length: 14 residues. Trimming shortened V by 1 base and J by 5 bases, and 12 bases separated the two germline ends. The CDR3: CASSLFFRLETQYF. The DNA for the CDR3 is TGCGCCAGCAGCTTGTTCTTCCGTCTTGAGACCCAGTACTTC.